Below, 21 T cell receptor beta chains from the same sample are listed, as sequenced in a study of T cell responses to AZD1222 COVID-19 vaccine. This table comes from immunoSEQ multiplex PCR, and its TCRdb copy is limited to in-frame clones, with some not included. The data hold 120,000 or so clones, with roughly 90% observed a single time. The sequencing here drew on peripheral blood, taken 28 days after the second AZD1222 dose. The receptors originated from an adult who received the AZD1222 COVID-19 vaccine.

In its sample, this clone was seen a few times. The V and J genes are TRBV2 and TRBJ2-6; possible D gene TRBD2, 6 bases. V was trimmed by 5 bases and J by 0 bases, leaving 11 bases between them. There are 16 residues in the CDR3. Germline values: CDR1 SNHLY, CDR2 FYNNEI. The DNA for the CDR3 is TGTGCCAGCAGTAGCGGGCCTTCCTCTGGGGCCAACGTCCTGACTTTC. Translating gives CASSSGPSSGANVLTF.

The V and J genes are TRBV11-3 and TRBJ2-5; possible D gene TRBD1, 6 bases. The CDR3 has 16 residues. Trimming pared 5 bases from V and 4 bases from J, leaving 20 bases between. Germline loops: CDR1 SGHNT, CDR2 YENEEA. The CDR3 bases are TGTGCCAGCAGCCCCGGACAGCCTATAGGGTTAGAGACCCAGTACTTC. Protein product: CASSPGQPIGLETQYF.

The rearrangement links TRBV27 to TRBJ2-1; D unclear. Per the germline V gene, CDR1 is MNHEY and CDR2 is SMNVEV (reference sequence). Trimming took off 0 bases at V and 5 bases at J, with 8 bases between the two ends. The CDR3 is made up of 14 amino acids. The CDR3 here is CASSLSWLNNEQFF. The CDR3 bases are TGTGCCAGCAGTTTATCGTGGCTAAACAATGAGCAGTTCTTC.

The rearrangement links TRBV12-3 or TRBV12-4 to TRBJ1-2; 9 bases map to TRBD1. V shed 7 bases and J 6 bases; nucleotides not matched to a gene: 6. The CDR3 spans 13 residues. CDR3 nucleotide sequence: TGTGCCAGCACTCCCGGGACAGGGAATGGCTACACCTTC. This encodes CASTPGTGNGYTF.

The V call is TRBV2, the J call TRBJ2-4; 10 bases fit TRBD1. Germline-derived CDR1 and CDR2 are SNHLY and FYNNEI. V was pared by 3 bases and J by 5 bases, with 13 bases of the junction left unmatched. The CDR3 loop spans 18 amino acids. CDR3 residues: CASSDPGTGETLENIQYF. The CDR3 DNA reads as TGTGCCAGCAGTGACCCCGGGACAGGGGAAACGCTCGAAAACATTCAGTACTTC. The full variable domain, in which reference TRBV2 and TRBJ2-4 provide the parts outside the CDR3, is EPEVTQTPSHQVTQMGQEVILRCVPISNHLYFYWYRQILGQKVEFLVSFYNNEISEKSEIFDDQFSVERPDGSNFTLKIRSTKLEDSAMYFCASSDPGTGETLENIQYFGAGTRLSVL.

This sequence joins TRBV6-5 and TRBJ1-2; no firm D call. V was clipped by 8 bases and J by 8 bases, with 21 bases between them. Germline V gene lookup returns CDR1 MNHEY and CDR2 SVGAGI. This CDR3 region has 14 residues. CDR3 in DNA: TGTGCCAGCCGTACGTGGGGTGAGGTTGGCGGCTACACCTTC. It translates to CASRTWGEVGGYTF.

This clone came up a few times. V gene TRBV2 combines with J gene TRBJ1-5; 12 bases are a match to TRBD1. V gave up 5 bases and J gave up 2 bases; unmatched junction bases: 10. The CDR3 loop spans 18 amino acids. The germline V gene encodes CDR1 SNHLY and CDR2 FYNNEI. CDR3 in DNA: TGTGCCAGCAGTACCGGGACAGGGGGCTTCGCAGGCAATCAGCCCCAGCATTTT. Translation gives CASSTGTGGFAGNQPQHF. The entire variable domain, with the rest obtained from reference TRBV2 and TRBJ1-5, is as follows: EPEVTQTPSHQVTQMGQEVILRCVPISNHLYFYWYRQILGQKVEFLVSFYNNEISEKSEIFDDQFSVERPDGSNFTLKIRSTKLEDSAMYFCASSTGTGGFAGNQPQHFGDGTRLSIL.

This clone is a singleton in its sample. DNA of the CDR3: TGTGCCAGCAGCTTGGGCGGGATGACCGGGGAGCTGTTTTTT. It translates to CASSLGGMTGELFF. The V call is TRBV5-4, the J call TRBJ2-2; D might be TRBD2 (6 bases). The CDR3 consists of 14 residues. Germline V gene data show CDR1 as SGHNT and CDR2 as YYREEE (reference sequence). V lost 0 bases, J lost 5 bases, and 8 bases lay in between.

This clone was seen a single time. The CDR3 protein is CASSFARNSPLHF. For the CDR3, the DNA is TGTGCCAGCAGTTTTGCTCGAAATTCACCCCTCCACTTT. The chain uses TRBV27 and TRBJ1-6; D ambiguous. V lost 3 bases, J lost 7 bases, and 7 bases lay in between. The germline gives CDR1 MNHEY, CDR2 SMNVEV (reference sequence). The CDR3 is 13 residues long.

The chain joins TRBV11-2 to TRBJ1-1; TRBD1 matches at 10 bases. The CDR3 is 14 residues long. Germline V gene lookup returns CDR1 SGHAT and CDR2 FQNNGV. V shed 3 bases and J 4 bases; nucleotides not matched to a gene: 2. CDR3 DNA: TGTGCCAGCAGCTTCGGACAGGGGGGCACTGAAGCTTTCTTT. It translates to CASSFGQGGTEAFF.

This clone appeared once. The chain joins TRBV27 to TRBJ1-6, with 9 bases aligning to TRBD1. CDR1 is MNHEY and CDR2 is SMNVEV in the germline V gene (reference sequence). V lost 5 bases and J lost 11; bases outside the gene matches: 7. The CDR3 has 14 residues. The CDR3 DNA reads TGTGCCAGCAGTACCGGACAGGGGATCCCACCCCTCCACTTT. It yields the protein CASSTGQGIPPLHF.

This rearrangement joins TRBV7-8 to TRBJ1-2; D may be TRBD1 (6 bases). Germline V CDR1 and CDR2: SGHVS, FQNEAQ. The CDR3 has 14 residues. V gave up 5 bases and J gave up 1 base, with 11 bases separating them. The CDR3 sequence: CASSLQGINYGYTF. The CDR3 coding sequence is TGTGCCAGCAGCCTACAGGGAATTAACTATGGCTACACCTTC.

This clone was picked up one time. CDR3 in amino acids: CASHGQGASGTEAFF. The CDR3 DNA reads TGTGCCAGCCACGGACAGGGGGCATCGGGCACTGAAGCTTTCTTT. The rearrangement uses TRBV28 and TRBJ1-1, with 11 nucleotides matching TRBD1. CDR1 and CDR2 from the germline V gene are MDHEN and SYDVKM. Trimming cost V 8 bases and J 4 bases; bases outside gene matches: 9. CDR3 length equals 15 residues.

The chain combines TRBV5-1 with TRBJ2-3, with D tentatively TRBD1 or TRBD2 (5 bases each). V was pared by 4 bases and J by 2 bases, with 14 bases between. The CDR3 loop spans 15 amino acids. CDR1 SGHRS and CDR2 YFSETQ come from the germline V gene. CDR3 in DNA: TGCGCCAGCAGCCTCGGGACGAGAAACACAGATACGCAGTATTTT. It translates to CASSLGTRNTDTQYF.

The chain recombines TRBV11-2 with TRBJ1-1; D possibly corresponds to TRBD1 (5 bases). V shed 2 bases and J shed 6 bases, with 10 bases lying between them. The germline gives CDR1 SGHAT, CDR2 FQNNGV. The CDR3 is 13 amino acids. The CDR3 region is CASSLSEGSEAFF. For the CDR3, the DNA is TGTGCCAGCAGCTTATCTGAGGGGTCTGAAGCTTTCTTT.

The chain is built from TRBV19 and TRBJ2-3; 10 bases are shared with TRBD2. The length of the CDR3 is 18 residues. Germline V lookup: CDR1 LNHDA, CDR2 SQIVND (reference sequence). V trimming: 7 bases; J trimming: 5 bases; junction bases outside the gene matches: 18. Written as DNA, the CDR3 is TGTGCCAGTACCCTGTCAAGCGGGCTAGCGGGAGACGGAGATACGCAGTATTTT. This encodes CASTLSSGLAGDGDTQYF.

The V call is TRBV18, the J call TRBJ1-5; 8 nucleotides align to TRBD1. The CDR3 is 15 residues long. Trimming removed 3 bases from V and 4 bases from J; junction bases left unmatched: 5. Germline-derived CDR1 and CDR2 are KGHSH and LQKENI. For the CDR3, the DNA is TGTGCCAGCTCACCCGGGGGACAGGTTAATCAGCCCCAGCATTTT. Translated, it gives CASSPGGQVNQPQHF.

The V call is TRBV5-1, the J call TRBJ1-2, with a possible D match to TRBD1 (6 bases). This CDR3 spans 17 amino acids. Germline assignment: CDR1 SGHRS and CDR2 YFSETQ. The ends were cut back, 5 bases at V and 2 bases at J, with 22 bases in the middle. The chain's CDR3 is CASSLQGISRKNYGYTF. The CDR3 DNA reads TGCGCCAGCAGTTTACAGGGTATTTCCCGGAAAAACTATGGCTACACCTTC.

The V call is TRBV7-3, the J call TRBJ1-3; no clear D. Germline-derived CDR1 and CDR2 are SGHTA and FQGTGA. CDR3 length equals 15 residues. The V end lost 5 bases, the J end lost 0 bases, and 11 bases lay between the germline ends. CDR3 protein: CASSLYQNSGNTIYF. The CDR3 DNA sequence: TGTGCCAGCAGCCTCTATCAGAACTCTGGAAACACCATATATTTT.

The gene calls are TRBV18 and TRBJ1-2; D possibly corresponds to TRBD1 (5 bases). Looked up from germline, CDR1 is KGHSH and CDR2 is LQKENI. V was trimmed by 0 bases and J by 0 bases, leaving 8 bases between them. The CDR3 runs to 15 residues. The CDR3 region is CASSPPGTANYGYTF. The CDR3 DNA reads TGTGCCAGCTCACCACCCGGGACGGCTAACTATGGCTACACCTTC. Full variable domain (rest looked up from reference TRBV18 and TRBJ1-2): NAGVMQNPRHLVRRRGQEARLRCSPMKGHSHVYWYRQLPEEGLKFMVYLQKENIIDESGMPKERFSAEFPKEGPSILRIQQVVRGDSAAYFCASSPPGTANYGYTFGSGTRLTVV.

This clone appeared once. This chain connects TRBV5-1 to TRBJ1-4, with TRBD1 matching over 9 bases. The CDR3 loop spans 14 amino acids. V dropped 5 bases and J dropped 3; count of bases not matched to a gene: 2. Looked up from germline, CDR1 is SGHRS and CDR2 is YFSETQ. The CDR3 reads CASRQGAANEKLFF. The CDR3 DNA follows: TGCGCCAGCAGACAGGGGGCCGCTAATGAAAAACTGTTTTTT. The full variable domain, in which reference TRBV5-1 and TRBJ1-4 provide the parts outside the CDR3, is KAGVTQTPRYLIKTRGQQVTLSCSPISGHRSVSWYQQTPGQGLQFLFEYFSETQRNKGNFPGRFSGRQFSNSRSEMNVSTLELGDSALYLCASRQGAANEKLFFGSGTQLSVL.